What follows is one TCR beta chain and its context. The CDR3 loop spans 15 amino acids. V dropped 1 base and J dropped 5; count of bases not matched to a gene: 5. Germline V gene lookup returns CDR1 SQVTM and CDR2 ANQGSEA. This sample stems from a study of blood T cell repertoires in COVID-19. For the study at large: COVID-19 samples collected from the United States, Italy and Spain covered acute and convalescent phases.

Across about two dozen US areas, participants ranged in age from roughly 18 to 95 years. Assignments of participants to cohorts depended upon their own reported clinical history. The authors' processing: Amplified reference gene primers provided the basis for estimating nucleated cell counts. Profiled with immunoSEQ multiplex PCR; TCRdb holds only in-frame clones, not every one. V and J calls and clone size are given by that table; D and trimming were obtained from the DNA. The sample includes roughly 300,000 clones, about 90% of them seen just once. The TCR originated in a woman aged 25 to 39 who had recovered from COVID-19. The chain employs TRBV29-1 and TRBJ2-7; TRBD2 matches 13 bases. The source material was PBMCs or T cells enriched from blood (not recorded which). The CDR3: CSVEGGLAGDDEQYF. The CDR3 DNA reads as TGCAGCGTTGAAGGCGGACTAGCGGGGGACGACGAGCAGTACTTC.